This is a list of T cell receptor beta chains from one sample in a study of cytomegalovirus exposure and HLA in healthy donors. Measured with immunoSEQ multiplex PCR; TCRdb has only the in-frame clones, and not every one. The sample includes roughly 100,000 clones, roughly 79% of them seen just once. Sequencing used PBMCs. These receptors were collected from a man in his forties in good health and CMV-seronegative. Both conserved end residues are part of each CDR3. D genes are given only for firm matches.

>-|TRBV13|TRBJ1-2|14
CASSTPTGNYGYTF
>-|TRBV5-1|TRBJ2-1|16
CASSPWGGGAYNEQFF
>-|TRBV5-1|TRBJ1-4|14
CASSLFGAGEKLFF
>-|TRBV5-1|TRBJ1-1|20
CASSPLGLETLLRMNTEAFF
>TRBD1|TRBV19|TRBJ1-4|16
CATTTGPSATNEKLFF
>TRBD1|TRBV5-1|TRBJ2-1|15
CASSSPGTGGNEQFF
>-|TRBV10-3|TRBJ1-4|15
CAISEIRGTNEKLFF
>TRBD2|TRBV7-2|TRBJ2-7|15
CASSLAQTSSYEQYF
>-|TRBV6-1|TRBJ1-1|15
CASSEALGLNTEAFF
>TRBD1|TRBV6-1|TRBJ1-4|14
CASSGWTGKEKLFF
>-|TRBV6-5|TRBJ1-2|15
CASRDSQGRGYGYTF
>TRBD1|TRBV4-1|TRBJ2-3|16
CASSEDWTGLTDTQYF